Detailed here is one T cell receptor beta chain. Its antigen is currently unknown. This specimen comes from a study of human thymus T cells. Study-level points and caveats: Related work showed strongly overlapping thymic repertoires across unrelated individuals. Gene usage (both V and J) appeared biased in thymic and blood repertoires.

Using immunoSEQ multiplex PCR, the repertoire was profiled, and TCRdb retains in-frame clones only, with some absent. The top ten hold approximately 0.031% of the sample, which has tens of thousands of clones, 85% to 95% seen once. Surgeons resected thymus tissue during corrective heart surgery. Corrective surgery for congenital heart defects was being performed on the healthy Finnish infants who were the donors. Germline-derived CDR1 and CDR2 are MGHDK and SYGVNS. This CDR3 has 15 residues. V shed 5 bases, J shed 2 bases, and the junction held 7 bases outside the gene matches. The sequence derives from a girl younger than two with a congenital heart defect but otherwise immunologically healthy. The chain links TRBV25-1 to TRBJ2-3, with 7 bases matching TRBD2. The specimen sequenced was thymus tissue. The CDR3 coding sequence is TGTGCCAGCAGTCTTAAACTAGCGAACACAGATACGCAGTATTTT. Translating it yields CASSLKLANTDTQYF.